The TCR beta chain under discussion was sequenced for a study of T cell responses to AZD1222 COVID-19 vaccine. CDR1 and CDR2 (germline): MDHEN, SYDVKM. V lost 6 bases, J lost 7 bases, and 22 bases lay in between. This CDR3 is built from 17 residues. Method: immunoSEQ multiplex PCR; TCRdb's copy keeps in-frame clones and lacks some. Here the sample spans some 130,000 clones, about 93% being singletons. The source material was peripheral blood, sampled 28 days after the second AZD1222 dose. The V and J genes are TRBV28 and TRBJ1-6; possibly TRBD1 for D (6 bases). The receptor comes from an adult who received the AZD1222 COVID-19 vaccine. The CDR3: CASSPADRSATNSPLHF. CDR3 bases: TGTGCCAGCAGCCCAGCCGACAGGTCCGCCACGAATTCACCCCTCCACTTT.